A single TCR beta chain is shown here with its context. Its specific antigen is unknown. No qualities accompany the bases; no much larger clone lies one base away. The library was obtained by the immunoSEQ multiplex PCR assay. Rearranged TCR beta chain sequences were amplified using the hsTCRB Kit according to the manufacturer's protocol. Sequencing of TCRB libraries was carried out on an Illumina MiSeq. Per the source publication's procedure: The proprietary platform of the kit vendor was used for demultiplexing, trimming and gene mapping. This is the immuneACCESS table as TCRdb keeps it, with only in-frame sequences that have V and J called. A part of the clones is gone; compared with another copy, unresolved V genes explain less than half, and the rest is unexplained. Clone size and the V and J calls come from that table; the DNA yielded D and trimming. Within this sample are approximately 92,000 clones, with around four fifths of them counted one time only. The ten most abundant clones make up approximately 7.4% of the sample.

As encoded in the germline V gene, CDR1 is MNHNS while CDR2 is SASEGT. The CDR3 holds 15 amino acids from the cysteine to the phenylalanine. Only CDR3 DNA is held: 45 bases, read in frame from base 1. V and J are trimmed by 1 base and 6 bases, and the gene matches miss 5 bases of the junction. These data belong to a study of a mutant IDH1 vaccine in newly diagnosed glioma (dated by TCRdb to the early 2020s). About the full investigation: Of the roughly 31 treated patients, around 62% were male and approximately 38% were female, and the mean age was 40.4 years. Prior to enrollment, standard therapy consisting of radiotherapy alone, temozolomide alone, or radiochemotherapy with temozolomide had been administered to patients, with the combination being received by most patients. Six visits were used for peripheral blood collection: V03 (baseline), V05, V07, V10, V12 and V13. For exploratory analyses, longitudinal TCRB deep sequencing was carried out in about two dozen treated patients wherever samples were available. General findings and caveats noted by the study authors: Immune responses induced by the vaccine were seen in around 93% of patients across multiple MHC alleles. Pseudoprogression seemed to be unrelated to changes in the top peripheral T cell clonotypes found by TCRB sequencing. The authors stated that sample limitations prevented analyses of patient blood samples from being reproduced. Selection of PBMC samples for TCRB deep sequencing was based on availability.

In light of the paper, this sample's time point label describes: baseline, week 1 (first vaccination visit). What the treatment or condition label conveys for this sample: pre-vaccination baseline after standard-of-care therapy. All donors had newly diagnosed IDH1-mutant astrocytomas of WHO grade 3 or 4 that showed loss of nuclear ATRX. The samples were drawn from NOA16, a multicentre, single-arm, open-label phase I trial in Germany that tested a mutant IDH1 peptide vaccine in humans for the first time. Visit V03 blood draws served as the baseline sample for immunogenicity testing. Genomic DNA for TCRB sequencing was extracted from EDTA blood using the DNeasy Blood and Tissue Kit.

The receptor chain draws on TRBV6-1 and TRBJ1-4; TRBD1 lines up with 7 middle nucleotides. The receptor's source is a woman aged 50 to 60 with glioma. The source material was PBMCs, sampled from a glioma patient treated with radiotherapy, temozolomide or both. CDR3 loop: CASSEGGGKDEKLFF. The DNA reads as follows: TGTGCCAGCAGTGAAGGAGGGGGCAAGGATGAAAAACTGTTTTTT.